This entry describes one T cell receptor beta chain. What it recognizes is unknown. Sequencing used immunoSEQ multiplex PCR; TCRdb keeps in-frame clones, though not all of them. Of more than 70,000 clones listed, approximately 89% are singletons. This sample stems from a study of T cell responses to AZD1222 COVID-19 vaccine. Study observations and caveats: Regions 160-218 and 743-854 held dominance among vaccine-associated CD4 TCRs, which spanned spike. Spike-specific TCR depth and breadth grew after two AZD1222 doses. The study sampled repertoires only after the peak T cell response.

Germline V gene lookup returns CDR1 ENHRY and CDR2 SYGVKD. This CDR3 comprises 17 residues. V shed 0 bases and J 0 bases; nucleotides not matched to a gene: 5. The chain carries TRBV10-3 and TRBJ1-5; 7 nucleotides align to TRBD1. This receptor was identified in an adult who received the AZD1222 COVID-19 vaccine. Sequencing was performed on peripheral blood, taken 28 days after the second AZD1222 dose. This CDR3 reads CAISESKGAYSNQPQHF. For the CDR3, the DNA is TGTGCCATCAGTGAGTCGAAGGGGGCTTATAGCAATCAGCCCCAGCATTTT.